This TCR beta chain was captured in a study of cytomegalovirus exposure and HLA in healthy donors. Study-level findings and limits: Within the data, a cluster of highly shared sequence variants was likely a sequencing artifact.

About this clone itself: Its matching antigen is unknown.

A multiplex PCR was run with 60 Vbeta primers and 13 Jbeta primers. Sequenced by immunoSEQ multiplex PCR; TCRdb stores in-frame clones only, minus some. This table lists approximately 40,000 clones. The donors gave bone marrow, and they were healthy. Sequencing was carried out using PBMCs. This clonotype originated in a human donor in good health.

CDR3 sequence (DNA): TGCAGCGTCCAAGGAGGGGACTATGGCTACACCTTC. Residues: CSVQGGDYGYTF. This chain links TRBV29-1 with TRBJ1-2; perhaps TRBD1 as D (5 bases). This CDR3 has 12 residues. Per germline, CDR1 SQVTM and CDR2 ANQGSEA. V was cut by 6 bases and J by 3 bases, with 11 bases left in between.